This TCR beta chain was retrieved from a study of control samples from healthy donors and cancer patients. Measured with immunoSEQ multiplex PCR; TCRdb has only the in-frame clones, and not every one. The table includes roughly 130,000 clones, 75% to 95% detected once. This CDR3 is built from 13 residues. Germline V gene lookup returns CDR1 SGHDN and CDR2 FVKESK. V shed 4 bases and J 5 bases; nucleotides not matched to a gene: 2. In its sample, this clone was seen once. The chain carries TRBV14 and TRBJ1-2; TRBD1 agrees at 9 bases. The sample consisted of blood. The sequence derives from a man younger than 35 in good health. The CDR3 is CASSRDRVYGYTF. The CDR3 nucleotides read TGTGCCAGCAGCCGGGACAGGGTGTATGGCTACACCTTC.